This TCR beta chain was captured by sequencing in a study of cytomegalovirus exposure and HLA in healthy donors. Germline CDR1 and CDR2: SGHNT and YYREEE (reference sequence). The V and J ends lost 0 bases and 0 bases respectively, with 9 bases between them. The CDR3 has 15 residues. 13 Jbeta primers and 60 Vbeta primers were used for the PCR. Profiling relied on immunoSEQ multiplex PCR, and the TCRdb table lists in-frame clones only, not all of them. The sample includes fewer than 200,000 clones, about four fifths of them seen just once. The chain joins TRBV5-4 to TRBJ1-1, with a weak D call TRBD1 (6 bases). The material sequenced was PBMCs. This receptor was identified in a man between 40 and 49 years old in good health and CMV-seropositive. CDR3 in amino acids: CASSLADSLNTEAFF. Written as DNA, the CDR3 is TGTGCCAGCAGCTTGGCGGACAGCCTGAACACTGAAGCTTTCTTT. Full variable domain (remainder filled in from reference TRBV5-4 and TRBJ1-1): ETGVTQSPTHLIKTRGQQVTLRCSSQSGHNTVSWYQQALGQGPQFIFQYYREEENGRGNFPPRFSGLQFPNYSSELNVNALELDDSALYLCASSLADSLNTEAFFGQGTRLTVV.